This TCR beta chain was identified during a study of cytomegalovirus exposure and HLA in healthy donors. V was clipped by 1 base and J by 3 bases, with 22 bases between them. Germline V gene sequence: CDR1 SQVTM, CDR2 ANQGSEA. This CDR3 is built from 18 residues. Vbeta (60) and Jbeta (13) primers were used in the PCR. Method: immunoSEQ multiplex PCR; TCRdb's copy keeps in-frame clones and lacks some. Of some 130,000 clones listed, approximately 84% are singletons. Sequences were obtained from PBMCs. The J gene is TRBJ2-1, the V gene TRBV29-1, with a weak D call TRBD2 (6 bases). The receptor was isolated from a boy between 2 and 10 years old in good health and CMV-seronegative. CDR3 sequence: CSVEAGLLGDPDYNEQFF. The CDR3 DNA reads TGCAGCGTTGAAGCGGGACTCCTAGGGGACCCGGACTACAATGAGCAGTTCTTC.